This T cell receptor beta chain was profiled in a study of T cell responses to AZD1222 COVID-19 vaccine. Study outcomes and limitations: Spike-wide vaccine-associated CD4 TCRs dominated at 160-218 and 743-854. White British people made up most donors, females outnumbered males, and clonal diversity was possibly underestimated.

This CDR3 comprises 13 residues. Between the trimmed V and J ends, which lost 2 bases and 11 bases, there was a span of 10 bases. Looked up from germline, CDR1 is SEHNR and CDR2 is FQNEAQ (reference sequence). On this clone itself: Its antigen is unidentified.

Some clones are missing from TCRdb's copy, which holds only in-frame ones; the method was immunoSEQ multiplex PCR. This sample has 98,000 or so clones, with nearly 95% found just once. This chain connects TRBV7-9 to TRBJ1-6; D is ambiguous. This material consisted of peripheral blood, taken on day 0 of AZD1222 vaccination. The sequence was collected from an adult in good health. The CDR3 loop reads CASSLFGGTPLHF. The CDR3 DNA follows: TGTGCCAGCAGCTTATTCGGAGGAACACCCCTCCACTTT.